These T cell receptor beta chains were read from a single sample in a study of cytomegalovirus exposure and HLA in healthy donors. Sequencing was performed with immunoSEQ multiplex PCR; in TCRdb, only in-frame clones are kept and a portion is missing. The data contain some 70,000 clones, around 89% of them singletons. The sequencing input was PBMCs. The receptors shown here come from a woman younger than 30 in good health and CMV-seronegative. CDR3s include the opening cysteine and the closing phenylalanine or tryptophan. The D gene is left open where the match is weak. Rows may omit the clone size; those that give it use once, few, many or a size class.

-	14	TRBJ2-1	TRBV7-9	-	TGTGCCAGCAGCTCTAGGGCCCTAGCCGATGAGCAGTTCTTC	CASSSRALADEQFF
TRBD2	15	TRBJ2-1	TRBV10-1	-	TGCGCCAGCAGTGAGGGACTAGCGGGAGGGGATGAGCAGTTCTTC	CASSEGLAGGDEQFF
-	13	TRBJ2-6	TRBV4-2	-	TGTGCCAGCGGAGTTCGGGGGGCCAACGTCCTGACTTTC	CASGVRGANVLTF
-	11	TRBJ2-7	TRBV20-1	-	TGCAGTGCTACGGAGGGCCACGAGCAGTACTTC	CSATEGHEQYF
-	15	TRBJ2-7	TRBV6-5	-	TGTGCCAGCAGTCGGGTCGGCGGGGCCTCCTACGAGCAGTACTTC	CASSRVGGASYEQYF
-	14	TRBJ1-1	TRBV30	-	TGTGCCTGGACCCAGGTACCGCAGAACACTGAAGCTTTCTTT	CAWTQVPQNTEAFF
TRBD1	14	TRBJ2-7	TRBV5-8	-	TGTGCCAGCAGCTTTGGACAGGGGGTCCGCGAGCAGTACTTC	CASSFGQGVREQYF
TRBD1	14	TRBJ2-7	TRBV27	-	TGTGCCAGCAGACGGCCCGGACAGGTCCACGAGCAGTACTTC	CASRRPGQVHEQYF
TRBD2	13	TRBJ2-1	TRBV5-4	-	TGTGTGGTGGCGGGAGGGCCAATCAATGAGCAGTTCTTC	CVVAGGPINEQFF
TRBD1	17	TRBJ1-5	TRBV5-6	once	TGTGCCAGCAGCCTCCACCCACGGGACAGCTTCAATCAGCCCCAGCATTTT	CASSLHPRDSFNQPQHF
TRBD1	16	TRBJ2-1	TRBV11-2	-	TGTGCCAGCAGACCCCCCGGGACAGCCTCCTACAATGAGCAGTTCTTC	CASRPPGTASYNEQFF
TRBD1	14	TRBJ2-1	TRBV7-9	-	TGTGCCAGCAGCGGGGGGACAGGGAGGATTGAGCAGTTCTTC	CASSGGTGRIEQFF
-	13	TRBJ1-2	TRBV19	-	TGTGCCTCATCAAACAGGGCGAACTATGGCTACACCTTC	CASSNRANYGYTF
-	12	TRBJ2-1	TRBV6-1	once	TGTGCCAGCAGTGAATCCGGTAATGAGCAGTTCTTC	CASSESGNEQFF
TRBD1	15	TRBJ2-7	TRBV13	-	TGTGCCAGCAGTGGTTCCGGGACAGCAACCTACGAGCAGTACTTC	CASSGSGTATYEQYF
-	14	TRBJ1-2	TRBV7-8	-	TGTGCCAGCAGCTTAGGACAGGCGGAGTACGGCTACACCTTC	CASSLGQAEYGYTF
TRBD1	14	TRBJ2-7	TRBV5-4	-	TGTGCCAGCAGCTTGGAAAGCAGGGGGCACGAGCAGTACTTC	CASSLESRGHEQYF
-	15	TRBJ1-5	TRBV6-1	-	TGTGCCAGCAGTGAACAGGGTCGTCTCAATCAGCCCCAGCATTTT	CASSEQGRLNQPQHF
-	15	TRBJ1-1	TRBV7-3	once	TGTGCCAGCAGCTCCTACTCGACAGGGAACACTGAAGCTTTCTTT	CASSSYSTGNTEAFF
TRBD1	17	TRBJ2-1	TRBV5-1	-	TGCGCCAGCAGGCAAAGAGGGGACAGGAGCTCCTACAATGAGCAGTTCTTC	CASRQRGDRSSYNEQFF
-	14	TRBJ2-3	TRBV13	-	TGTGCCAGCAGCCGCGGGACTAGCACAGATACGCAGTATTTT	CASSRGTSTDTQYF
TRBD2	17	TRBJ2-3	TRBV27	few	TGTGCCAGCAGTTTATCCCCAGCGGGAGGGCCCGCAGATACGCAGTATTTT	CASSLSPAGGPADTQYF
TRBD1	14	TRBJ2-1	TRBV7-3	-	TGTGCCAGCAGCATGACAGGGGCACTGAATGAGCAGTTCTTC	CASSMTGALNEQFF